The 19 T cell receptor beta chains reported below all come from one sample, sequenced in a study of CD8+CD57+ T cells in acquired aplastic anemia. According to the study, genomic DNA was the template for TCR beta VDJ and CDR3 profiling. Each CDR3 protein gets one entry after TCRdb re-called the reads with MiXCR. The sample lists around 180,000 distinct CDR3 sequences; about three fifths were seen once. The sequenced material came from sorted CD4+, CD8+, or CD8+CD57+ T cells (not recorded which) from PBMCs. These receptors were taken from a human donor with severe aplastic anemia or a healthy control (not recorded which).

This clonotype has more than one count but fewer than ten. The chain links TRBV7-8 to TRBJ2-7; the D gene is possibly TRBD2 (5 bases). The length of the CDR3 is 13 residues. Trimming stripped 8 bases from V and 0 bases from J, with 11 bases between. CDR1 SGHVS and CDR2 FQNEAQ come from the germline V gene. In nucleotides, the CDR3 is TGTGCCAGCGGCGGACTGGGCTCCTACGAGCAGTACTTC. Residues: CASGGLGSYEQYF. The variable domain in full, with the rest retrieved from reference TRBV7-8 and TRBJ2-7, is GAGVSQSPRYKVAKRGQDVALRCDPISGHVSLFWYQQALGQGPEFLTYFQNEAQLDKSGLPSDRFFAERPEGSVSTLKIQRTQQEDSAVYLCASGGLGSYEQYFGPGTRLTVT.

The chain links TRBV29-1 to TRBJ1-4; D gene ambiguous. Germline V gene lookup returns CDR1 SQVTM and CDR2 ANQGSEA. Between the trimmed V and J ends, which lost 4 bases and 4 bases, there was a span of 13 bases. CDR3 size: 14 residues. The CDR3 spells CSVGSGRSNEKLFF. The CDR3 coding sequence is TGCAGCGTTGGCTCGGGCAGGAGTAATGAAAAACTGTTTTTT.

The CDR3 spells CASSYSSQTSGLNTEAFF. In DNA, the CDR3 is TGTGCCAGCAGTTACTCGTCCCAAACGTCCGGCCTGAACACTGAAGCTTTCTTT. The chain employs TRBV6-5 and TRBJ1-1, with no clear D. Germline V lookup: CDR1 MNHEY, CDR2 SVGAGI. This CDR3 region has 18 residues. The V and J ends lost 0 bases and 0 bases respectively, with 17 bases between them.

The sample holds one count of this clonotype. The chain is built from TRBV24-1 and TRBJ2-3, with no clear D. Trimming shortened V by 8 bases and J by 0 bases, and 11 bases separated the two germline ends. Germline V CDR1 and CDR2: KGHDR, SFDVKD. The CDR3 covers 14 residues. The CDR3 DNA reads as TGTGCCACCAAAGGGAAGAGTAGCACAGATACGCAGTATTTT. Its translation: CATKGKSSTDTQYF.

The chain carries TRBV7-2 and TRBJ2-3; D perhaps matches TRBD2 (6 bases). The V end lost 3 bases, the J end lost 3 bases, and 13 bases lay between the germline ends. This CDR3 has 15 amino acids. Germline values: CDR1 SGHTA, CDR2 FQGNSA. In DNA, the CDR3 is TGTGCCAGCAGCTTTCGCGCGGGGAGGACAGATACGCAGTATTTT. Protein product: CASSFRAGRTDTQYF.

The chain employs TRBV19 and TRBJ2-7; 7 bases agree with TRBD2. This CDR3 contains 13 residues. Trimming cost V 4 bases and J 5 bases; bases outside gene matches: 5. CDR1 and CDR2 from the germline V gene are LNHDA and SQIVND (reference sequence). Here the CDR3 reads CASSTGTINEQYF. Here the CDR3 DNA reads TGTGCCAGTAGTACCGGGACTATCAACGAGCAGTACTTC.

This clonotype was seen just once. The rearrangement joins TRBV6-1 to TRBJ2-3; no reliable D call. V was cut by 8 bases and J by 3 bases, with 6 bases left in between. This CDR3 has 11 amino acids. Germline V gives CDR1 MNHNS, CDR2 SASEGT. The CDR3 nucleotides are TGTGCCAGCCATCGAACAGATACGCAGTATTTT. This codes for CASHRTDTQYF.

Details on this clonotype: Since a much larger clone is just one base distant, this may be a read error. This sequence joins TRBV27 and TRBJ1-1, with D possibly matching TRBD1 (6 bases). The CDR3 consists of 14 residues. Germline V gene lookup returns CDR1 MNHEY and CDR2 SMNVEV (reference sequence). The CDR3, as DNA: TGTGCCAGCAGTTACTCGATTGGACAGACTGAAGCTTCCTTT. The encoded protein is CASSYSIGQTEASF.

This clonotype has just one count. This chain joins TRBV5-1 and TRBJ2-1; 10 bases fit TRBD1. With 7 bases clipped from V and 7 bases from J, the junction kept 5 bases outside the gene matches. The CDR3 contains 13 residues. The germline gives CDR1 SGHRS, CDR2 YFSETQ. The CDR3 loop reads CASGGQGGNEQFF. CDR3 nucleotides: TGCGCCAGCGGCGGACAGGGGGGTAATGAGCAGTTCTTC.

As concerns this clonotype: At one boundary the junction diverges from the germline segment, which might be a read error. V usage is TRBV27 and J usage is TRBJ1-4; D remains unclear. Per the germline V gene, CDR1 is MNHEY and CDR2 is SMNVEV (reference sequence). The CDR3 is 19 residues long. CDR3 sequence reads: CASSLSAGVAALINENLFF. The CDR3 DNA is TGTGCCAGCAGTTTATCCGCCGGGGTGGCAGCCCTGATCAATGAAAACCTGTTTTTT.

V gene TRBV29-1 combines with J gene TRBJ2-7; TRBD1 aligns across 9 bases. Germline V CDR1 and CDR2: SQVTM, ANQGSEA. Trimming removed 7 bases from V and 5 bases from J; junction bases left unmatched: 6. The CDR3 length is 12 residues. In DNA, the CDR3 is TGCAGCGGGACAGGGGTTGGGCACGAGCAGTACTTC. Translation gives CSGTGVGHEQYF.

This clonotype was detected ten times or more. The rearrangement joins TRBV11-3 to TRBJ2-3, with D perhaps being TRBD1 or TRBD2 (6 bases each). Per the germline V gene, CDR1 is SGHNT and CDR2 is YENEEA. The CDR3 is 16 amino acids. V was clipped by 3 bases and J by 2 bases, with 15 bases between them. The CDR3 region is CASSLTGGPPTDTQYF. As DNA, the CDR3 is TGTGCCAGCAGCTTGACTGGGGGGCCCCCCACAGATACGCAGTATTTT.

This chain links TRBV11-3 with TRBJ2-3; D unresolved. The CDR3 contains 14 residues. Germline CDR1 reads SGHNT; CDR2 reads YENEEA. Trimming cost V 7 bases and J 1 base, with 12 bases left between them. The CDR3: CASTPVLGTDTQYF. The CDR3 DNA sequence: TGTGCCAGCACCCCAGTGCTGGGCACAGATACGCAGTATTTT.

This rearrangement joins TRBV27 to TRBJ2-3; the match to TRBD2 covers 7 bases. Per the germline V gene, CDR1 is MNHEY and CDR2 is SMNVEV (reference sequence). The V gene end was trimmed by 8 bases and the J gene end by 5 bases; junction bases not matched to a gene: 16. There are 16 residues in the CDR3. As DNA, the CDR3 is TGTGCCAGCGCCCCATCCCCAGCGGGGTTGGGAGATACGCAGTATTTT. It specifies CASAPSPAGLGDTQYF.

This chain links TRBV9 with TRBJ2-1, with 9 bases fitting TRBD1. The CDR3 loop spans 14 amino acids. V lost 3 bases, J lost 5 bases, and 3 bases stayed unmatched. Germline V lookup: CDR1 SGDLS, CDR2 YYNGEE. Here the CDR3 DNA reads TGTGCCAGCAGCGGATGGACAGGGGACAATGAGCAGTTCTTC. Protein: CASSGWTGDNEQFF. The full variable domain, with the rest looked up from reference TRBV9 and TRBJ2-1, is DSGVTQTPKHLITATGQRVTLRCSPRSGDLSVYWYQQSLDQGLQFLIQYYNGEERAKGNILERFSAQQFPDLHSELNLSSLELGDSALYFCASSGWTGDNEQFFGPGTRLTVL.

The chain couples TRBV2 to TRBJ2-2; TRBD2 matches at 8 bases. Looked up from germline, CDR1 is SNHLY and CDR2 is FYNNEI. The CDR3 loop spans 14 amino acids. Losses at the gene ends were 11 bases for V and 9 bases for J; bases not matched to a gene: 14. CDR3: CASKAGGIRRELFF. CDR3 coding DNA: TGTGCCTCTAAGGCGGGGGGCATACGCCGGGAGCTGTTTTTT.

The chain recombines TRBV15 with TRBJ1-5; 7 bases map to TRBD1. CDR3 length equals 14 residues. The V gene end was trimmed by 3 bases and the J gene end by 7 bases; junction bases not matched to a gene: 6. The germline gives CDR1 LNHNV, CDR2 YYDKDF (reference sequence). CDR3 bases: TGTGCCACCAGCAGGGCGACAGGGAACCAGCCCCAGCATTTT. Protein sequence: CATSRATGNQPQHF.

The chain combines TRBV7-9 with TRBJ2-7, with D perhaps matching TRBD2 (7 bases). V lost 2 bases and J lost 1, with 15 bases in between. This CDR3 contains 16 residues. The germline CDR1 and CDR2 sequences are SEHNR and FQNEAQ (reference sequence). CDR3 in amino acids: CASSLIGGPTSYEQYF. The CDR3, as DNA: TGTGCCAGCAGCTTAATCGGGGGGCCTACATCCTACGAGCAGTACTTC.

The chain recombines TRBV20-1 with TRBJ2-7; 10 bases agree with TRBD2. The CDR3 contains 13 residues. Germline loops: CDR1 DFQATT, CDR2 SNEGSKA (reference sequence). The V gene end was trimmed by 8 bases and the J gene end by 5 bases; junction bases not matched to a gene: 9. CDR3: CSLGPSGSDEQYF. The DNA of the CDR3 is TGCAGTTTAGGCCCTAGCGGGAGCGACGAGCAGTACTTC.